Listed below are T cell receptor beta chains from one sample, sequenced in a study of CD8 T cells in ankylosing spondylitis. Using its own MiXCR run on the 5' RACE reads, TCRdb lists one record per CDR3 protein. The profile shows just over 150,000 distinct CDR3 sequences, around 16% of them singletons. What was sequenced was blood, either unsorted or a sorted T cell fraction (not recorded which). All receptors derive from a male donor with ankylosing spondylitis or in good health (not recorded which). CDR3s include the opening cysteine and the closing phenylalanine or tryptophan. Each record gives: V gene, D gene, J gene, clone size, CDR3 length, CDR3 DNA, CDR3 protein. The D gene is left open where the match is weak. Clone size, where shown, is once, few, many, or a class for clones that have expanded.

TRBV2	-	TRBJ2-1	many	15	TGTGCCAGCACCGAAACTAGCAGCTCCTACAATGAGCAGTTCTTC	CASTETSSSYNEQFF
TRBV6-2/TRBV6-3	TRBD2	TRBJ2-1	few	18	TGTGCCAGCTGGGGACTAGCGGGAGGGAAAAGTAGTGACAATGAGCAGTTCTTC	CASWGLAGGKSSDNEQFF
TRBV11-2	TRBD1	TRBJ2-7	few	14	TGTGCCAGCAGCGAAGGGACAGGGGGGTACGAGCAGTACTTC	CASSEGTGGYEQYF
TRBV20-1	-	TRBJ2-2	-	15	TGCAGTGCTCCTCGGGACACCGCGAACACCGGGGAGCTGTTTTTT	CSAPRDTANTGELFF
TRBV20-1	-	TRBJ1-4	many	13	TGCAGTGCTAGACGGGAGGGGACGGAAAAACTGTTTTTT	CSARREGTEKLFF
TRBV5-1	-	TRBJ1-5	-	14	TGCGCCAGCAGCTTTTCTGGGGAAGGTCAGCCCCAGCATTTT	CASSFSGEGQPQHF
TRBV12-3/TRBV12-4	-	TRBJ2-3	many	15	TGTGCCACCCGGTCTGGGCCCACTAGCACAGATACGCAGTATTTT	CATRSGPTSTDTQYF
TRBV14	-	TRBJ1-4	many	17	TGTGCCAGCAGCCAGACATACTCTCCGCCGATTAATGAAAAACTGTTTTTT	CASSQTYSPPINEKLFF
TRBV12-3/TRBV12-4	TRBD2	TRBJ2-2	many	15	TGTGCCAGCAGTTGGGGCGGGAGCGTCACCGGGGAGCTGTTTTTT	CASSWGGSVTGELFF
TRBV10-3	-	TRBJ2-7	-	14	TGTGCCATCAGTGGAGTCGGGAGTATTCACGAGCAGTACTTC	CAISGVGSIHEQYF
TRBV29-1	-	TRBJ1-2	few	14	TGCAGCGTTAACGGGGGCGAGGTAGCTAGTGGCTACACCTTC	CSVNGGEVASGYTF
TRBV20-1	TRBD2	TRBJ2-1	-	15	TGCTGTGCTAGGACTAGCGGCCGCTCCTACAATGAGCAGTTCTTC	CCARTSGRSYNEQFF
TRBV5-1	-	TRBJ2-3	many	13	TGCGCCAGCAGTACGGGAGTCACAGATACGCAGTATTTT	CASSTGVTDTQYF
TRBV6-5	-	TRBJ2-2	-	13	TGTGCCAGCAGGGAACTGAGCACCGGGGAGCTGTTTTTT	CASRELSTGELFF
TRBV5-1	-	TRBJ1-1	-	14	TGCGCCAGCAGCCCCGGGGGAGTGAACACTGAAGCTTTCTTT	CASSPGGVNTEAFF
TRBV13	-	TRBJ2-1	few	14	TGTGCCAGCAGCTTTCCCAGCACCGACAATGAGCAGTTCTTC	CASSFPSTDNEQFF
TRBV2	-	TRBJ1-5	many	16	TGTGCCAGCAGTGAAGCCCCGGGGGTGGGCAATCAGCCCCAGCATTTT	CASSEAPGVGNQPQHF
TRBV5-6	-	TRBJ1-2	-	16	TGTGCCAGCAGCTCCCGGGACCGACCCACTAACTATGGCTACACCTTC	CASSSRDRPTNYGYTF
TRBV6-1	TRBD1	TRBJ2-3	-	15	TGTGCCAGCAGCTCCGACAGGGCTAGCACAGATACGCAGTATTTT	CASSSDRASTDTQYF
TRBV20-1	-	TRBJ2-1	few	14	TGCAGTGCTAGAGATTTACGGGGGTTCCATGAGCAGTTCTTC	CSARDLRGFHEQFF
TRBV29-1	TRBD2	TRBJ2-1	many	15	TGCAGCGTTGGTGGGACTAGCCCTCCCTACAATGAGCAGTTCTTC	CSVGGTSPPYNEQFF
TRBV20-1	-	TRBJ2-1	-	14	TGCAGTGCCGTGGGGCGCAGCTCCTACAATGAGCAGTTCTTC	CSAVGRSSYNEQFF
TRBV20-1	-	TRBJ2-3	many	15	TGCAGTGCTAGAGTCGGCAGAGATCCCACAGATACGCAGTATTTT	CSARVGRDPTDTQYF
TRBV10-3	TRBD2	TRBJ2-1	-	16	TGTGCCATCAGTGGGGGGGAGACTAGCGGAGACAATGAGCAGTTCTTC	CAISGGETSGDNEQFF
TRBV5-1	TRBD1	TRBJ2-1	-	16	TGCGCCAGCAGCTTGGCCGTGGACAGGGGGTTAAATGGGCAGTTCTTC	CASSLAVDRGLNGQFF
TRBV5-1	-	TRBJ2-1	many	14	TGCGCCAGCAGCTTAGGGATATCCTACAATGAGCAGTTCTTC	CASSLGISYNEQFF
TRBV5-1	TRBD2	TRBJ2-1	many	15	TGCGCCAGCTCCTTTGGTACTAGCGGGACTGGTGAGCAGTTCTTC	CASSFGTSGTGEQFF
TRBV5-4	-	TRBJ1-1	few	14	TGTGCCAGCAGCTTCCGTGGAACGCACACTGAAGCTTTCTTT	CASSFRGTHTEAFF
TRBV3-1	-	TRBJ1-3	-	15	TGTGCCACCAGCCCACGCGGCGGGACTGGAAACACCATATATTTT	CATSPRGGTGNTIYF
TRBV29-1	-	TRBJ2-1	many	16	TGCAGCGTCGCAAGGCAAGTTATCAGCTCCTACAATGAGCAGTTCTTC	CSVARQVISSYNEQFF
TRBV12-3/TRBV12-4	-	TRBJ1-2	-	14	TGTGCCAGCAGCCATAGACTGACTAACTATGGCTACACCTTC	CASSHRLTNYGYTF
TRBV27	-	TRBJ2-2	many	13	TGTGCCAGCTTTGGAAGAAGCACCGGGGAGCTGTTTTTT	CASFGRSTGELFF
TRBV5-1	TRBD1	TRBJ2-5	-	14	TGCGCCAGCAGCTCGACAGGGGTGGCAGAGACCCAGTACTTC	CASSSTGVAETQYF
TRBV19	TRBD2	TRBJ2-1	few	18	TGTGCCAGTAGTATAGGTGGACTAGGGATGAGCTCCTACAATGAGCAGTTCTTC	CASSIGGLGMSSYNEQFF
TRBV21-1	-	TRBJ2-7	few	19	TGTGCCAGCAGCAAAATTCTCCGACTAGCGGACCGCCCTACCTGGGAGCAGTACTTC	CASSKILRLADRPTWEQYF
TRBV3-1	TRBD2	TRBJ2-1	-	16	TGTGCCAGCAGCCAAGCTCCAGCGGGAGTGTTCAATGAGCAGTTCTTC	CASSQAPAGVFNEQFF
TRBV20-1	TRBD2	TRBJ2-7	few	14	TGCAGTGCTAGCGTGCGGGAGCCCCCCCACGAGCAGTACTTC	CSASVREPPHEQYF
TRBV7-3	TRBD2	TRBJ2-1	few	16	TGTGCCAGCAGCTTAGTAGCTCTAGCGGGAATCGGTGAGCAGTTCTTC	CASSLVALAGIGEQFF
TRBV6-6	-	TRBJ1-5	-	15	TGTGCCAGCAGTTACTCGGGCGATAGCAATCAGCCCCAGCATTTT	CASSYSGDSNQPQHF
TRBV2	-	TRBJ1-2	many	16	TGTGCCAGCAGTGAAGAAACCCCTACAGGGTTATATGGCTACACCTTC	CASSEETPTGLYGYTF
TRBV4-2	TRBD2	TRBJ2-7	-	14	TGTGCCAGCAGCCGGGGACTAGCGGGATACGAGCAGTACTTC	CASSRGLAGYEQYF
TRBV6-1	-	TRBJ2-2	few	14	TGTGCCAGCAGTAGAGGAGTGAACACCGGGGAGCTGTTTTTT	CASSRGVNTGELFF
TRBV30	-	TRBJ1-4	few	14	TGTGCCTGGAGAAGCCGGGACCGCAACAGGGTGCTGTTTTTT	CAWRSRDRNRVLFF
TRBV6-1	-	TRBJ2-3	-	16	TGTGCCAGCAGTGCCATAGCGGAAACTAGCACAGATACGCAGTATTTT	CASSAIAETSTDTQYF
TRBV29-1	TRBD2	TRBJ2-7	many	15	TGCAGCGTTACAACCGGGACTAGCGGACTTGGGGAGCAGTACTTC	CSVTTGTSGLGEQYF
TRBV2	TRBD1	TRBJ1-5	many	14	TGTGCCAGCAGTGAAGCTTTAGTTTCGCCGGGACAGGATTTT	CASSEALVSPGQDF
TRBV2	TRBD1	TRBJ2-2	many	15	TGTGCCAGCAGTGAAGGACAGGGTGACCCCGGGGAGCTGTTTTTT	CASSEGQGDPGELFF
TRBV10-2	-	TRBJ1-2	few	14	TGCGCCAGCAGTGAGGGTGGGACGGTAAATGGCTACACCTTC	CASSEGGTVNGYTF
TRBV29-1	-	TRBJ1-1	few	12	TGCAGCGTGAGGCAAGGGGGTGCCGAAGCTTTCTTT	CSVRQGGAEAFF
TRBV27	-	TRBJ2-7	many	13	TGTGCCAGCAGTTTTGCCAGCTCCTACGAGCAGTACTTC	CASSFASSYEQYF
TRBV4-1	-	TRBJ1-2	-	15	TGCGCCAGCAGCCAAGTTGGGGTTATCAACTATGGCTACACCTTC	CASSQVGVINYGYTF
TRBV27	-	TRBJ1-6	-	15	TGTGCCAGCAGTGCAGCCTTTCGGGTGGGTTCACCCCTCCACTTT	CASSAAFRVGSPLHF
TRBV10-3	TRBD2	TRBJ2-1	many	13	TGTGCCACAGGCAGCGGGAGTAACGATGAGCAGTTCTTC	CATGSGSNDEQFF
TRBV5-1	TRBD1	TRBJ2-1	-	12	TGCGCCAACAGCTTAACCGGGACAGGGTCGTTCTTC	CANSLTGTGSFF